This T cell receptor beta chain is drawn from a study of shared clonotypes between healthy human individuals. Points from the study as a whole: Between several donors, naive CD4 clonotypes were shared at a level of approximately 5%.

Donors included only healthy HIV-negative adults lacking recent acute infections or vaccinations. As for this clone: Its antigen is unknown.

Generated by immunoSEQ multiplex PCR, the TCRdb table keeps only in-frame clones and is missing some. Among millions of clones listed, 85% to 95% were seen once. CDR3 size: 16 residues. V lost 6 bases, J lost 0 bases, and 7 bases stayed unmatched. The V gene's germline CDR1 is SQVTM and CDR2 ANQGSEA. This TCR was recovered from a man between 18 and 29 years old in good health. J is TRBJ2-6 and V is TRBV29-1; 8 bases are shared with TRBD2. The sequenced sample was naive CD4+ T cells sorted from blood. The subset is: CD45RA+ positively selected. The CDR3 region is CSVRLASSSGANVLTF. The DNA of the CDR3 is TGCAGCGTGAGACTAGCGTCGAGCTCTGGGGCCAACGTCCTGACTTTC.